This T cell receptor (beta chain) emerged from a study of OX40 agonist ivuxolimab in advanced cancers. Study in general: Dose-escalation cases comprised hepatocellular carcinoma, melanoma, renal cell or head and neck cancer.

The germline V gene encodes CDR1 WNHNN and CDR2 SYGVQD (reference sequence). The CDR3 loop spans 14 amino acids. J gave up 2 bases and V 6 bases, and 5 bases lay outside the gene matches. The assay was immunoSEQ multiplex PCR, and TCRdb's table has in-frame clones only and misses some. The table has tens of thousands of clones, 94% seen once. Study-wide results and caveats: CD4+ and CD8+ blood T cells expanded clonally by week 6 at 0.1 to 3.0 mg/kg.

Researchers took blood at baseline, on cycle 4 day 1, and on cycle 7 day 1. A note on this clone: Its matching antigen is unknown.

This material consisted of CD4+ or CD8+ T cells sorted from blood, taken in a trial of the OX40 agonist ivuxolimab. The sequence came from an adult with an advanced solid tumor such as melanoma, head and neck, liver or kidney cancer. The chain combines TRBV10-1 with TRBJ2-3; 7 nucleotides line up with TRBD2. In nucleotides, the CDR3 is TGCGCCAGCAGCGCCGGGAGGATCACAGATACGCAGTATTTT. Protein sequence: CASSAGRITDTQYF.